Following are 18 T cell receptor beta chains from one sample sequenced in a study of T cell repertoires in aging, cancer and after chemotherapy. Peripheral blood genomic DNA, not sorted cells or RNA, was the template. TRB rearrangements spanning V, D and J were amplified using mixed TRB-A/B primers. TCRdb itself ran the multiplex PCR reads through MiXCR, one entry per CDR3 protein. Of about 3,200 distinct CDR3 sequences listed, 20% to 25% are singletons. Sequencing was done on a sample of blood. The receptors were sampled from a human donor with a blood cancer.

The chain recombines TRBV29-1 with TRBJ2-7; the match to TRBD2 covers 12 bases. Trimming at V came to 1 base and at J to 2 bases, leaving 9 bases not matched to a gene. Looked up from germline, CDR1 is SQVTM and CDR2 is ANQGSEA. This CDR3 has 17 residues. The CDR3 spells CSVEGPTSGGPAYEQYF. CDR3 nucleotide sequence: TGCAGCGTTGAAGGTCCCACTAGCGGGGGGCCCGCCTACGAGCAGTACTTC.

This clonotype is categorized as medium-sized. The CDR3 sequence: CASSRDHANTGELFF. The CDR3 DNA sequence: TGTGCCAGCAGCCGGGATCACGCGAACACCGGGGAGCTGTTTTTT. J is TRBJ2-2 and V is TRBV7-2; a possible D gene is TRBD2 (5 bases). The V end lost 5 bases, the J end lost 0 bases, and 10 bases lay between the germline ends. The CDR3 runs 15 residues. Looked up from germline, CDR1 is SGHTA and CDR2 is FQGNSA.

The table lists this clonotype with a few counts. V and J are TRBV5-1 and TRBJ2-1; TRBD2 agrees at 7 bases. Trimming cost V 4 bases and J 6 bases; bases outside gene matches: 10. The length of the CDR3 is 15 residues. Germline V gives CDR1 SGHRS, CDR2 YFSETQ. In nucleotides, the CDR3 is TGCGCCAGCAGCATCCTAGCGGAAGCGGGCAATGAGCAGTTCTTC. Amino acid sequence: CASSILAEAGNEQFF.

By sample share, this clonotype is medium-sized. J is TRBJ2-5 and V is TRBV19; D remains ambiguous. CDR3 size: 14 residues. Germline assignment: CDR1 LNHDA and CDR2 SQIVND (reference sequence). Trimming stripped 6 bases from V and 2 bases from J, with 13 bases between. In DNA form, the CDR3 reads TGTGCCAGTAGCAAGACTGCTATTCAAGAGACCCAGTACTTC. Translating it yields CASSKTAIQETQYF.

This clonotype has a handful of counts. This chain connects TRBV19 to TRBJ1-5, with 7 bases lining up with TRBD1. Trimming cost V 1 base and J 4 bases; bases outside gene matches: 7. CDR1 and CDR2 (germline): LNHDA, SQIVND (reference sequence). CDR3 length equals 16 residues. CDR3 DNA: TGTGCCAGTAGTATAGCACCGGGACAGCTTAATCAGCCCCAGCATTTT. Residues: CASSIAPGQLNQPQHF.

In its sample, this clonotype was seen once. This may be a read error: a much more frequent sequence differs by one nucleotide. The V call is TRBV19, the J call TRBJ2-7, with 13 bases aligning to TRBD2. The CDR3 length is 15 residues. Germline CDR1 reads LNHDA; CDR2 reads SQIVND (reference sequence). The CDR3 DNA is TGTGCCGGTAGTATAGGACTAGCGGGGGATTACGAGCAGTACTTC. This codes for CAGSIGLAGDYEQYF.

By sample fraction, this clonotype is medium-sized. The CDR3 DNA reads TGTGCCAGCAGCGCGTTAGGGGACAGGGGATCCTACAATGAGCAGTTCTTC. Translation: CASSALGDRGSYNEQFF. This chain uses TRBV11-3 with TRBJ2-1; TRBD1 matches 10 bases. V shed 5 bases, J shed 1 base, and the junction held 8 bases outside the gene matches. The CDR3 has 17 residues. Germline CDR1 and CDR2: SGHNT and YENEEA.

This clonotype was detected a few times. The V and J genes are TRBV7-6 and TRBJ1-1; D might be TRBD1 (6 bases). V was cut by 5 bases and J by 4 bases, with 17 bases left in between. Germline CDR1 SGHVS, CDR2 FNYEAQ. The CDR3 totals 15 residues. The CDR3 reads CASSPDSTSRTEAFF. CDR3 sequence (DNA): TGTGCCAGCAGCCCGGACAGCACAAGCCGCACTGAAGCTTTCTTT.

This clonotype is labeled as medium-sized. The J gene is TRBJ2-5, the V gene TRBV19; D is tentatively TRBD1 or TRBD2 (5 bases each). Germline V gene lookup returns CDR1 LNHDA and CDR2 SQIVND (reference sequence). V lost 2 bases to trimming and J lost 1 base, with 8 bases between them. The CDR3 sequence is 14 residues long. In DNA, the CDR3 is TGTGCCAGTAGTATACTGGGGACCCAAGAGACCCAGTACTTC. Amino acids: CASSILGTQETQYF.

The chain joins TRBV20-1 to TRBJ1-4; a possible D gene is TRBD1 (6 bases). Germline values: CDR1 DFQATT, CDR2 SNEGSKA (reference sequence). The CDR3 sequence is 15 residues long. Trimming cost V 6 bases and J 0 bases, with 14 bases left between them. The CDR3 loop is CSATTDSATNEKLFF. DNA of the CDR3: TGCAGTGCCACGACGGACAGTGCAACTAATGAAAAACTGTTTTTT.

The V and J genes are TRBV7-2 and TRBJ2-1, with D uncertain. This CDR3 contains 13 residues. Germline values: CDR1 SGHTA, CDR2 FQGNSA. Trimming took off 2 bases at V and 8 bases at J, with 10 bases between the two ends. As DNA, the CDR3 is TGTGCCAGCAGCTTACTCCCTCGGCATGAGCAGTTCTTC. Translated, it gives CASSLLPRHEQFF.

This clonotype ranks as medium-sized. The V call is TRBV6-5, the J call TRBJ1-4; D remains unclear. The CDR3 has 17 amino acids. The V gene lost 0 bases and the J gene lost 0 bases, with 11 bases spanning the gap. The germline gives CDR1 MNHEY, CDR2 SVGAGI. The CDR3 DNA is TGTGCCAGCAGTTACTCGCGGGCATGGGCAACTAATGAAAAACTGTTTTTT. Residues: CASSYSRAWATNEKLFF.

This clonotype is termed medium-sized. V and J are TRBV10-3 and TRBJ2-3; no clear D. CDR1 is ENHRY and CDR2 is SYGVKD in the germline V gene. The CDR3 totals 11 residues. V was cut by 3 bases and J by 5 bases, with 3 bases left in between. CDR3 in DNA: TGTGCCATCAGTGAATTAGATACGCAGTATTTT. As protein: CAISELDTQYF.

The chain combines TRBV12-3 or TRBV12-4 with TRBJ1-1; D uncertain. V dropped 7 bases and J dropped 3 bases, with 15 bases sitting between them. The CDR3 is made up of 14 amino acids. CDR3 sequence reads: CASTKDLLDTEAFF. As DNA, the CDR3 is TGTGCCAGCACCAAGGACCTGTTGGACACTGAAGCTTTCTTT.

This clonotype is deemed large. The chain employs TRBV29-1 and TRBJ2-5; 8 bases agree with TRBD1. The CDR3 runs to 14 residues. Losses at the gene ends were 6 bases for V and 2 bases for J; bases not matched to a gene: 8. CDR1 is SQVTM, CDR2 ANQGSEA, per germline. CDR3 in amino acids: CSVVRRTGQETQYF. The CDR3, as DNA: TGCAGCGTCGTGAGACGGACAGGGCAAGAGACCCAGTACTTC.

A note on this clonotype: A read error may produce the germline difference seen at one junction end. The V gene is TRBV27, the J gene TRBJ1-5; 7 bases align to TRBD1. This CDR3 comprises 15 residues. Germline CDR1 is MNHEY and CDR2 is SMNVEV (reference sequence). In nucleotides, the CDR3 is TGTGCCAGCAGTATTTCAAGACAGGGCTATCAGCCCCAGCGTTTT. Translation: CASSISRQGYQPQRF.

This chain joins TRBV6-5 and TRBJ1-5; the match to TRBD1 covers 9 bases. There are 16 residues in the CDR3. The J segment lost 5 bases and the V segment lost 4 bases, leaving 9 bases of the junction unmatched. CDR1 and CDR2 from the germline V gene are MNHEY and SVGAGI. CDR3 residues: CASSWSGQGRDQPQHF. CDR3 coding DNA: TGTGCCAGCAGTTGGTCGGGACAGGGAAGGGATCAGCCCCAGCATTTT.

By frequency in the sample, this clonotype is medium-sized. The chain has TRBV6-5 and TRBJ1-4; D perhaps matches TRBD1 (6 bases). Trimming took 6 bases from V and 0 from J, leaving 17 bases between them. Germline-derived CDR1 and CDR2 are MNHEY and SVGAGI. The length of the CDR3 is 17 residues. As DNA, the CDR3 is TGTGCCAGCAGGCGGGCTACAGGGTTAACAACTAATGAAAAACTGTTTTTT. It is translated as CASRRATGLTTNEKLFF.